Given below is one T cell receptor (beta chain) in context. Its antigen is unidentified. This may stem from a read error, because a much larger clone lies one nucleotide away. Looked up from germline, CDR1 is SGDLS and CDR2 is YYNGEE. The CDR3 has 14 residues. The data are from a study of T cells in Graves' hyperthyroidism and ophthalmopathy. General study points: Ophthalmopathy was told apart from stable hyperthyroidism by a 13 V-J model. The blood repertoire included most of the expanded thyroid clonotypes above 0.001.

RNA transcripts were the template for amplifying TCR beta CDR3 regions. In the first-round RT-PCR of the TCR CDR3, the HTBI primer set was used. TCRdb fed the multiplex PCR reads into MiXCR, producing one record per CDR3 protein. The sample lists hundreds of thousands of distinct CDR3 sequences, about a sixth occurring once. Criteria for exclusion of patients were uncontrolled infection, other autoimmune disease, pregnancy or lactation. Each 10 ml fresh peripheral blood draw supplied the PBMCs. The clonotype comes from a woman aged 30 to 39 with Graves' hyperthyroidism. The rearrangement links TRBV9 to TRBJ2-7, with TRBD1 as a possible D gene (5 bases). Specimen: blood. In DNA form, the CDR3 reads TGTGCCAGCAGCGTAGACGTCAGGGCCTACGGGCAGTACTTC. Translation: CASSVDVRAYGQYF.